This entry lists 11 T cell receptor beta chains sequenced from one sample in a study of blood T cell repertoires in COVID-19. Produced via immunoSEQ multiplex PCR; TCRdb's table is partial and in-frame only. Of under 130,000 clones in the sample, around four fifths are singletons; the top ten hold 15% to 20%. Specimen: peripheral blood. Receptors originate from a woman in her 70s with acute or convalescent COVID-19.

The V and J genes are TRBV4-1 and TRBJ1-2; TRBD1 might be the D (5 bases). V lost 1 base to trimming and J lost 5 bases, with 17 bases between them. CDR3 length: 16 residues. From germline, CDR1 is MGHRA and CDR2 YSYEKL. Written as DNA, the CDR3 is TGCGCCAGCAGCCAAGGACGACTTAGGGGAGGGTATGGCTACACCTTC. Its translation: CASSQGRLRGGYGYTF.

The chain recombines TRBV3-1 (or the pseudogene TRBV3-2) with TRBJ1-5; tentatively, D is TRBD1 (6 bases). The CDR3 is made up of 13 amino acids. V shed 4 bases and J shed 8 bases, with 12 bases lying between them. Per germline, CDR1 LGHDT and CDR2 YNNKEL (reference sequence). CDR3 sequence reads: CASSPGHQKPQHF. The CDR3 DNA is TGTGCCAGCAGCCCGGGACACCAAAAGCCCCAGCATTTT.

CDR3 protein: CASSFRGLNYGYTF. CDR3 in DNA: TGTGCCAGCAGCTTCAGGGGGTTGAACTATGGCTACACCTTC. The V gene is TRBV27, the J gene TRBJ1-2; 7 nucleotides match TRBD1. In germline, CDR1 is MNHEY, CDR2 SMNVEV (reference sequence). V was clipped by 6 bases and J by 2 bases; unmatched bases: 6. The length of the CDR3 is 14 residues.

V and J are TRBV7-9 and TRBJ2-3; the match to TRBD2 covers 12 bases. Germline V CDR1 and CDR2: SEHNR, FQNEAQ (reference sequence). V dropped 4 bases and J dropped 3; count of bases not matched to a gene: 8. CDR3 length: 17 residues. CDR3 bases: TGTGCCAGCAGCTCGCAGCATGGACTAGCGGGAACAGATACGCAGTATTTT. Translating it yields CASSSQHGLAGTDTQYF.

This clone has a single count. The V call is TRBV5-5, the J call TRBJ2-2, with D tentatively TRBD1 (6 bases). Per germline, CDR1 SGHKS and CDR2 YYEKEE (reference sequence). Between the trimmed V and J ends, which lost 4 bases and 7 bases, there was a span of 17 bases. The CDR3 is made up of 15 amino acids. The CDR3 region has the DNA TGTGCCAGCAGCCCGACAGGAAGGATAGTCGGGGAGCTGTTTTTT. Amino acids: CASSPTGRIVGELFF.

This clone appeared a single time. V and J are TRBV28 and TRBJ2-7; no firm D call. This CDR3 comprises 10 residues. The germline V gene encodes CDR1 MDHEN and CDR2 SYDVKM. The V and J ends lost 4 bases and 6 bases respectively, with 4 bases between them. The CDR3 region is CASSSVEQYF. CDR3 sequence (DNA): TGTGCCAGCAGTTCAGTCGAGCAGTACTTC.

This clone was counted between two and nine times. This chain's CDR3 is CASSISYSNQPQHF. The CDR3 DNA reads TGTGCCAGCAGTATTAGTTATAGCAATCAGCCCCAGCATTTT. This chain joins TRBV6-5 and TRBJ1-5; D uncertain. Germline V lookup: CDR1 MNHEY, CDR2 SVGAGI. V lost 5 bases to trimming and J lost 0 bases, with 8 bases between them. The CDR3 runs 14 residues.

V gene TRBV19 combines with J gene TRBJ1-3; possibly TRBD1 for D (6 bases). Germline V CDR1 and CDR2: LNHDA, SQIVND (reference sequence). V was pared by 7 bases and J by 1 base, with 14 bases between. This CDR3 region has 15 residues. This CDR3 reads CASTLNRESGNTIYF. As DNA, the CDR3 is TGTGCCAGTACCTTGAACAGGGAATCTGGAAACACCATATATTTT. Complete variable domain (other parts from reference TRBV19 and TRBJ1-3): DGGITQSPKYLFRKEGQNVTLSCEQNLNHDAMYWYRQDPGQGLRLIYYSQIVNDFQKGDIAEGYSVSREKKESFPLTVTSAQKNPTAFYLCASTLNRESGNTIYFGEGSWLTVV.

The V call is TRBV5-8, the J call TRBJ1-6; D is unresolved. The germline CDR1 and CDR2 sequences are SGHTS and YDEGEE. This CDR3 is built from 16 residues. V was cut by 3 bases and J by 0 bases, with 10 bases left in between. CDR3 nucleotide sequence: TGTGCCAGCAGCTCGTTTGCTAGCTCCTATAATTCACCCCTCCACTTT. Amino acid sequence: CASSSFASSYNSPLHF.

This clone was detected a few times. The V gene is TRBV2, the J gene TRBJ1-3; 8 positions match TRBD1. Germline lookup yields CDR1 SNHLY and CDR2 FYNNEI. CDR3 size: 13 residues. The V gene end was trimmed by 7 bases and the J gene end by 6 bases; junction bases not matched to a gene: 5. The CDR3 region is CASTGQGANTIYF. The CDR3 region has the DNA TGTGCCAGCACAGGCCAGGGGGCAAACACCATATATTTT. Full variable domain (outside the CDR3, taken from reference TRBV2 and TRBJ1-3): EPEVTQTPSHQVTQMGQEVILRCVPISNHLYFYWYRQILGQKVEFLVSFYNNEISEKSEIFDDQFSVERPDGSNFTLKIRSTKLEDSAMYFCASTGQGANTIYFGEGSWLTVV.

The gene calls are TRBV29-1 and TRBJ1-2, with 7 nucleotides matching TRBD1. V lost 2 bases to trimming and J lost 4 bases; unmatched junction nucleotides: 4. This CDR3 spans 13 amino acids. CDR1 is SQVTM, CDR2 ANQGSEA, per germline. CDR3 sequence: CSVERDRGYGYTF. The CDR3 DNA sequence: TGCAGCGTTGAAAGGGACAGAGGCTATGGCTACACCTTC.